This T cell receptor (beta chain) was found in a study of control samples from healthy donors and cancer patients. Germline V gene sequence: CDR1 MGHRA, CDR2 YSYEKL. This CDR3 is 14 amino acids long. V lost 4 bases and J lost 6, with 16 bases in between. Sequencing used immunoSEQ multiplex PCR; TCRdb keeps in-frame clones, though not all of them. The sample includes about 150,000 clones, 91% seen only once; the top ten take approximately 2%. This clonotype was obtained from a middle-aged woman in good health. This chain connects TRBV4-1 to TRBJ2-7; maybe TRBD1 (6 bases). Input material: blood. CDR3 in DNA: TGCGCCAGCAGCCCAAAAAGTAGAGGGGGCGAGCAGTACTTC. Its protein is CASSPKSRGGEQYF.